A single sample gave rise to the 19 T cell receptor beta chains below, sequenced in a study of control samples from healthy donors and cancer patients. The repertoire was sequenced with immunoSEQ multiplex PCR; TCRdb's copy has only in-frame clones and lacks some. The sample yields around 68,000 clones, nearly 85% seen once. Sequences were obtained from blood. These receptors were taken from a man aged 60-69 years in good health.

The rearrangement joins TRBV6-5 to TRBJ1-6; the D is unclear. V was cut by 2 bases and J by 7 bases, with 6 bases left in between. The CDR3 is 13 residues long. The germline V gene has CDR1 MNHEY and CDR2 SVGAGI. CDR3 region: CASSYEGNSPLHF. CDR3 bases: TGTGCCAGCAGTTACGAGGGAAATTCACCCCTCCACTTT.

The chain has TRBV2 and TRBJ2-7, with 12 nucleotides matching TRBD1. V trimming: 7 bases; J trimming: 7 bases; junction bases outside the gene matches: 5. Germline V gives CDR1 SNHLY, CDR2 FYNNEI. This CDR3 has 13 amino acids. CDR3: CASNRDRGREQYF. CDR3 DNA sequence: TGTGCCAGCAATAGGGACAGGGGGCGAGAGCAGTACTTC.

V gene TRBV11-3 combines with J gene TRBJ2-7, with D perhaps TRBD1 or TRBD2 (5 bases each). Trimming left V 4 bases short and J 0 bases short, with 16 bases between. CDR3 size: 16 residues. Germline lookup yields CDR1 SGHNT and CDR2 YENEEA. For the CDR3, the DNA is TGTGCCAGCAGCTCTACTCCGGGACGGAGCTCCTACGAGCAGTACTTC. It yields the protein CASSSTPGRSSYEQYF. The variable domain in full, completed from reference TRBV11-3 and TRBJ2-7, reads EAGVVQSPRYKIIEKKQPVAFWCNPISGHNTLYWYLQNLGQGPELLIRYENEEAVDDSQLPKDRFSAERLKGVDSTLKIQPAELGDSAVYLCASSSTPGRSSYEQYFGPGTRLTVT.

The CDR3 sequence: CASSPIAGTLSYEQYF. CDR3 nucleotides: TGTGCCAGCAGTCCCATAGCGGGCACCCTTTCCTACGAGCAGTACTTC. The chain couples TRBV27 to TRBJ2-7; 7 bases map to TRBD2. V shed 5 bases, J shed 1 base, and the junction held 11 bases outside the gene matches. This CDR3 is 16 amino acids long. The germline V gene has CDR1 MNHEY and CDR2 SMNVEV (reference sequence).

Only one count was recorded for this clone. The rearrangement uses TRBV11-2 and TRBJ2-3; D is ambiguous. This CDR3 has 14 amino acids. Germline-derived CDR1 and CDR2 are SGHAT and FQNNGV. V shed 0 bases and J shed 2 bases, with 6 bases lying between them. The CDR3 nucleotides are TGTGCCAGCAGCTTAGATCTTTCCACAGATACGCAGTATTTT. Protein product: CASSLDLSTDTQYF.

The chain joins TRBV18 to TRBJ2-3; D remains unclear. Trimming pared 5 bases from V and 4 bases from J, leaving 10 bases between. This CDR3 has 13 residues. The germline gives CDR1 KGHSH, CDR2 LQKENI. CDR3 sequence (DNA): TGTGCCAGCTCAGTCCAGAATCCAGATACGCAGTATTTT. Protein: CASSVQNPDTQYF.

The chain is built from TRBV27 and TRBJ2-7, with 9 bases lining up with TRBD1. The CDR3 sequence is 15 residues long. The V segment lost 6 bases and the J segment 6 bases; nucleotides outside the gene matches: 12. CDR1 and CDR2 (germline): MNHEY, SMNVEV (reference sequence). The CDR3 spells CASRPGQGMVGEQYF. CDR3 nucleotides: TGTGCCAGCAGACCGGGACAGGGAATGGTGGGCGAGCAGTACTTC.

This clone showed up just once. The chain employs TRBV28 and TRBJ2-5, with a possible D match to TRBD2 (5 bases). Per the germline V gene, CDR1 is MDHEN and CDR2 is SYDVKM. This CDR3 is 13 amino acids long. Trimming removed 10 bases from V and 1 base from J, with 13 bases in between. The CDR3: CATLSAGQETQYF. CDR3 in DNA: TGTGCCACCTTATCGGCGGGCCAAGAGACCCAGTACTTC.

The chain couples TRBV7-2 to TRBJ1-1, with 10 bases matching TRBD1. Per germline, CDR1 SGHTA and CDR2 FQGNSA. V dropped 3 bases and J dropped 4; count of bases not matched to a gene: 5. The CDR3 length is 15 residues. The DNA of the CDR3 is TGTGCCAGCAGCTTGGGGACAGGGGTGTTCACTGAAGCTTTCTTT. Translating gives CASSLGTGVFTEAFF.

There are a few counts of this clone. The rearrangement joins TRBV6-2 or TRBV6-3 to TRBJ1-1; D gene ambiguous. The CDR3 sequence is 12 residues long. Germline-derived CDR1 and CDR2 are MNHEY and SVGEGT. V was cut by 5 bases and J by 8 bases, with 12 bases left in between. CDR3 region: CASSLQGPEAFF. CDR3 in DNA: TGTGCCAGCAGTCTCCAAGGACCCGAAGCTTTCTTT.

The V call is TRBV19, the J call TRBJ2-2; TRBD1 matches 11 bases. Germline loops: CDR1 LNHDA, CDR2 SQIVND (reference sequence). V dropped 5 bases and J dropped 7; count of bases not matched to a gene: 3. CDR3 size: 14 residues. The CDR3 nucleotides are TGTGCCAGTAGTTGGACAGGGGGCATCGGGGAGCTGTTTTTT. As protein: CASSWTGGIGELFF.

V gene TRBV18 combines with J gene TRBJ2-2; either TRBD1 or TRBD2 may supply D (5 bases each). This CDR3 region has 15 residues. Germline V gene lookup returns CDR1 KGHSH and CDR2 LQKENI. The V and J ends lost 2 bases and 7 bases respectively, with 14 bases between them. The CDR3, as DNA: TGTGCCAGCTCACCAACCCCGGGACGAAGCGGGGAGCTGTTTTTT. It translates to CASSPTPGRSGELFF.

V and J are TRBV30 and TRBJ1-4; D gene unclear. Germline V CDR1 and CDR2: GTSNPN, SVGIG (reference sequence). The CDR3 consists of 13 residues. Deletions cut 2 bases from V and 10 bases from J, with 14 bases between. The CDR3 DNA reads as TGTGCCTGGAGTCCTAACTCAGGAGGAAAACTGTTTTTT. Protein sequence: CAWSPNSGGKLFF.

The chain links TRBV7-9 to TRBJ2-5; the match to TRBD1 covers 8 bases. Germline V lookup: CDR1 SEHNR, CDR2 FQNEAQ (reference sequence). The CDR3 spans 15 residues. Trimming at V came to 3 bases and at J to 5 bases, leaving 8 bases not matched to a gene. The CDR3 region has the DNA TGTGCCAGCAGCTTCCCGACAGGGGTCAAGGAGACCCAGTACTTC. Translation gives CASSFPTGVKETQYF.

The chain carries TRBV4-1 and TRBJ2-1; D is perhaps TRBD1 or TRBD2 (6 bases each). CDR1 and CDR2 from the germline V gene are MGHRA and YSYEKL. This CDR3 has 16 amino acids. The V gene lost 0 bases and the J gene lost 1 base, with 10 bases spanning the gap. CDR3 sequence reads: CASSQERRGSYNEQFF. The CDR3 DNA sequence: TGCGCCAGCAGCCAAGAAAGGAGGGGGTCCTACAATGAGCAGTTCTTC.

The chain is built from TRBV7-2 and TRBJ2-1; 9 nucleotides match TRBD1. Looked up from germline, CDR1 is SGHTA and CDR2 is FQGNSA. This CDR3 has 14 residues. J was trimmed by 4 bases and V by 8 bases; bases with no gene match: 6. The CDR3 nucleotides read TGTGCCAGCCACGGACAGGGGACGTACAATGAGCAGTTCTTC. Translating gives CASHGQGTYNEQFF.

The chain combines TRBV7-2 with TRBJ2-2; 8 bases map to TRBD2. The CDR3 sequence is 19 residues long. The J segment lost 5 bases and the V segment lost 1 base, leaving 15 bases of the junction unmatched. CDR1 is SGHTA, CDR2 FQGNSA, per germline. DNA for the CDR3: TGTGCCAGCAGCTTAGGGGGTGGGCTAGCGGGTTTCAGGACCGGGGAGCTGTTTTTT. Amino acids: CASSLGGGLAGFRTGELFF.

This clone was observed a single time. The chain uses TRBV2 and TRBJ2-5; no firm D call. The CDR3 loop spans 12 amino acids. Trimming took 8 bases from V and 2 from J, leaving 9 bases between them. Germline assignment: CDR1 SNHLY and CDR2 FYNNEI. The CDR3 loop is CASFSLQETQYF. As DNA, the CDR3 is TGTGCCAGCTTCTCGCTGCAAGAGACCCAGTACTTC.

The chain links TRBV5-1 to TRBJ2-3, with D tentatively TRBD1 (5 bases). V dropped 5 bases and J dropped 0 bases, with 13 bases sitting between them. The CDR3 covers 15 residues. Germline V lookup: CDR1 SGHRS, CDR2 YFSETQ. CDR3 sequence: CASRFTPGSTDTQYF. CDR3 DNA: TGCGCCAGCAGGTTCACCCCAGGGAGCACAGATACGCAGTATTTT.